A selection of T cell receptor beta chains follows, all from one sample in a study of cytomegalovirus exposure and HLA in healthy donors. Clones were sequenced by immunoSEQ multiplex PCR, and TCRdb holds only the in-frame ones, with some missing. The table shows fewer than 150,000 clones, with around 74% occurring only once. The sequenced material came from PBMCs. The receptors here all came from a man in his sixties in good health and CMV-seropositive. Both conserved end residues are part of each CDR3. The D gene is left open where the match is weak. Not all rows give a size; the values are once, few, many and, for expanded clones, a class.

clone_size: NA; j_call: TRBJ1-2; d_call: TRBD1; v_call: TRBV9; cdr3_nt: TGTGCCAGCAGCGTAGGGACAGGGGGCGGAGGATATGGCTACACCTTC; cdr3_aa: CASSVGTGGGGYGYTF
clone_size: NA; j_call: TRBJ1-2; d_call: NA; v_call: TRBV12-5; cdr3_nt: TGTGCTAGTGGTTTGGTATGGGAGGACTATGGCTACACCTTC; cdr3_aa: CASGLVWEDYGYTF
clone_size: NA; j_call: TRBJ2-3; d_call: NA; v_call: TRBV11-2; cdr3_nt: TGTGCCAGCAGCTTCACAGGGACAGATACGCAGTATTTT; cdr3_aa: CASSFTGTDTQYF
clone_size: NA; j_call: TRBJ2-7; d_call: TRBD2; v_call: TRBV11-2; cdr3_nt: TGTGCCAGCAGCATCGGGACTAGCGGATACTCCTACGAGCAGTACTTC; cdr3_aa: CASSIGTSGYSYEQYF
clone_size: NA; j_call: TRBJ1-5; d_call: NA; v_call: TRBV5-1; cdr3_nt: TGCGCCAGCAGCTTGGACAGTAATAGCAATCAGCCCCAGCATTTT; cdr3_aa: CASSLDSNSNQPQHF
clone_size: NA; j_call: TRBJ1-2; d_call: TRBD1; v_call: TRBV15; cdr3_nt: TGTGCCACCAGCAGAGAACAGGGGATGGGGGGCTACACCTTC; cdr3_aa: CATSREQGMGGYTF
clone_size: NA; j_call: TRBJ2-2; d_call: NA; v_call: TRBV6-1; cdr3_nt: TGTGCAATTTGGGGCGACACCGGGGAGCTGTTTTTT; cdr3_aa: CAIWGDTGELFF
clone_size: NA; j_call: TRBJ2-7; d_call: NA; v_call: TRBV6-1; cdr3_nt: TGTGCCAGCAGTGAATCTCATTGGCTTTACGAGCAGTACTTC; cdr3_aa: CASSESHWLYEQYF
clone_size: NA; j_call: TRBJ2-2; d_call: TRBD2; v_call: TRBV11-1; cdr3_nt: TGTCCAGCCCGACTAGCCGGGTGCACCGGGGAGCTGTTTTTT; cdr3_aa: CPARLAGCTGELFF
clone_size: NA; j_call: TRBJ2-7; d_call: NA; v_call: TRBV28; cdr3_nt: TGTGCCAGCAGTTCGCCTACAGGGAGCTACGAGCAGTACTTC; cdr3_aa: CASSSPTGSYEQYF
clone_size: NA; j_call: TRBJ1-1; d_call: TRBD1; v_call: TRBV5-6; cdr3_nt: TGTGCCAGCAGCCTGGGGACAGGAGTGAACACTGAAGCTTTCTTT; cdr3_aa: CASSLGTGVNTEAFF
clone_size: NA; j_call: TRBJ2-1; d_call: TRBD2; v_call: TRBV5-4; cdr3_nt: TGTGCCAGCAGCCCGGGACTAGCAGGGGGTAATGAGCAGTTCTTC; cdr3_aa: CASSPGLAGGNEQFF
clone_size: NA; j_call: TRBJ2-2; d_call: TRBD1; v_call: TRBV6-5; cdr3_nt: TGTGCCAGCAGTCCGACAGGGGAGTCCGGGGAGCTGTTTTTT; cdr3_aa: CASSPTGESGELFF
clone_size: NA; j_call: TRBJ2-7; d_call: NA; v_call: TRBV27; cdr3_nt: TGTGCCAGCAGTGATCTCCGAGTCTACGAGCAGTACTTC; cdr3_aa: CASSDLRVYEQYF
clone_size: NA; j_call: TRBJ1-2; d_call: TRBD1; v_call: TRBV7-2; cdr3_nt: TGTGCCAGCAGCTACGGACAGGCAAGCTATGGCTACACCTTC; cdr3_aa: CASSYGQASYGYTF
clone_size: NA; j_call: TRBJ1-1; d_call: NA; v_call: TRBV30; cdr3_nt: TGTGCCTGGAACCCCCAGGGTACTGAAGCTTTCTTT; cdr3_aa: CAWNPQGTEAFF
clone_size: NA; j_call: TRBJ1-2; d_call: TRBD1; v_call: TRBV4-1; cdr3_nt: TGCGCCAGCAGCCAAGGACATAAGGGGGCAGTAAGTGGCTACACCTTC; cdr3_aa: CASSQGHKGAVSGYTF
clone_size: NA; j_call: TRBJ2-7; d_call: NA; v_call: TRBV5-1; cdr3_nt: TGCGCCAGCAGCTTAGAACCTACCCTCTCCTACGAGCAGTACTTC; cdr3_aa: CASSLEPTLSYEQYF
clone_size: NA; j_call: TRBJ1-5; d_call: NA; v_call: TRBV6-1; cdr3_nt: TGTGCCAGCAGTGCGACGGGGGGGGTCGGGAGCAATCAGCCCCAGCATTTT; cdr3_aa: CASSATGGVGSNQPQHF
clone_size: NA; j_call: TRBJ2-2; d_call: NA; v_call: TRBV11-3; cdr3_nt: TGTGCCAGCAGAGCCTTGTTCCGGAGGGCGAACACCGGGGAGCTGTTTTTT; cdr3_aa: CASRALFRRANTGELFF
clone_size: NA; j_call: TRBJ1-2; d_call: TRBD1; v_call: TRBV5-6; cdr3_nt: TGTGCCAGCAGCTTGGCCCGGGGGACAGGGCCTTATGGCTACACCTTC; cdr3_aa: CASSLARGTGPYGYTF
clone_size: once; j_call: TRBJ2-5; d_call: NA; v_call: TRBV11-1; cdr3_nt: TGTGCCAGCAGCTTAGATACGGAGGAGACCCAGTACTTC; cdr3_aa: CASSLDTEETQYF
clone_size: NA; j_call: TRBJ1-1; d_call: NA; v_call: TRBV5-5; cdr3_nt: TGTGCCAGCAGCTTGCAGAGGGTAGCACACACTGAAGCTTTCTTT; cdr3_aa: CASSLQRVAHTEAFF
clone_size: NA; j_call: TRBJ2-3; d_call: NA; v_call: TRBV27; cdr3_nt: TGTGCCAGCAGTTTGGGCAGGGATTCCGATACGCAGTATTTT; cdr3_aa: CASSLGRDSDTQYF
clone_size: NA; j_call: TRBJ1-1; d_call: NA; v_call: TRBV29-1; cdr3_nt: TGCAGCGTTGTTAGAGAGGCGGGGAACACTGAAGCTTTCTTT; cdr3_aa: CSVVREAGNTEAFF
clone_size: NA; j_call: TRBJ1-2; d_call: TRBD1; v_call: TRBV4-1; cdr3_nt: TGCGCCAGCAGCCTCCGGACAGGGGAGGGGTATGGCTACACCTTC; cdr3_aa: CASSLRTGEGYGYTF